These T cell receptor beta chains were read from a single sample in a study of blood T cell repertoires in COVID-19. The assay was immunoSEQ multiplex PCR, and TCRdb's table has in-frame clones only and misses some. The table has around 160,000 clones, over 70% seen once. The sequencing sample was made of peripheral blood. Every receptor here comes from a man aged 80 or over with acute or convalescent COVID-19. Each CDR3 is given with its conserved first and last residue. D genes are given only for firm matches. A row's size may be missing; if present it is once, few, many or a size class.

V,length,J,D,size,DNA,CDR3
TRBV7-9,13,TRBJ1-1,.,.,TGTGCCAGCAGCTTAGGGCAGAACACTGAAGCTTTCTTT,CASSLGQNTEAFF
TRBV2,17,TRBJ2-5,.,.,TGTGCCAGCAGCCCATTGCGCGGGCGATCATCAGCAGAGACCCAGTACTTC,CASSPLRGRSSAETQYF
TRBV25-1,13,TRBJ1-6,.,.,TGTGCCAGCAGATACCAGACTGTTTCACCCCTCCACTTT,CASRYQTVSPLHF
TRBV30,14,TRBJ1-1,.,.,TGTGCCTGGAGGGGGGACACCGAGAACACTGAAGCTTTCTTT,CAWRGDTENTEAFF
TRBV6-5,13,TRBJ2-5,.,.,TGTGCCAGCAGCCACAGGGTACGAGAGACCCAGTACTTC,CASSHRVRETQYF
TRBV14,15,TRBJ2-3,TRBD2,.,TGTGCCAGCAGCCAAGAGGGGACTAGCTGGGATACGCAGTATTTT,CASSQEGTSWDTQYF
TRBV2,15,TRBJ1-5,TRBD1,.,TGTGCCAGCAGGGGGACAGGGGGAGCGAGTGAGCCCCAGCATTTT,CASRGTGGASEPQHF
TRBV5-1,15,TRBJ2-1,.,.,TGCGCCAGCAGCCCGCAGGGTGGAAACTACAATGAGCAGTTCTTC,CASSPQGGNYNEQFF
TRBV2,13,TRBJ2-1,.,.,TGTGCCAGCAGCACACTAGTTATCAATGAGCAGTTCTTC,CASSTLVINEQFF
TRBV5-1,19,TRBJ2-1,TRBD2,.,TGCGCCAGCAGCTCCGGGACTAGCGGGGGCCTGAGCTCCTACAATGAGCAGTTCTTC,CASSSGTSGGLSSYNEQFF
TRBV11-2,13,TRBJ2-7,.,.,TGTGCCAGCAGCTATAACAGGGTTTGGGAGCAGTACTTC,CASSYNRVWEQYF
TRBV5-1,17,TRBJ1-1,TRBD1,.,TGCGCCAGCAGCTGGGCGGGACAGGGGACTCTCAACACTGAAGCTTTCTTT,CASSWAGQGTLNTEAFF
TRBV12-3/TRBV12-4,12,TRBJ2-3,.,.,TGTGCCAGCAGTGTAACGGCAGATACGCAGTATTTT,CASSVTADTQYF
TRBV18,16,TRBJ1-2,.,.,TGTGCCAGCTCACCAGTGGCGGGGGAAGTCAACTATGGCTACACCTTC,CASSPVAGEVNYGYTF
TRBV12-5,22,TRBJ2-3,TRBD2,.,TGTGCTAGTGGTTTGTTCACCGGGATATATCCCTCTGGACTAGCGGGACAAGATACGCAGTATTTT,CASGLFTGIYPSGLAGQDTQYF
TRBV15,15,TRBJ1-4,.,.,TGTGCCACCAGCAGAGATCACGCAGGGGTTGAAAAACTGTTTTTT,CATSRDHAGVEKLFF
TRBV6-1,13,TRBJ1-1,.,.,TGTGCCAGCAGTGACCTGCGGAACACTGAAGCTTTCTTT,CASSDLRNTEAFF
TRBV6-5,15,TRBJ1-6,.,.,TGTGCCATCTCCCGGACATACTCCTATAATTCACCCCTCCACTTT,CAISRTYSYNSPLHF
TRBV3-1/TRBV3-2,15,TRBJ2-3,TRBD2,.,TGTGCCAGCAGCCAGAGAGGGCGGGAGGTCGATACGCAGTATTTT,CASSQRGREVDTQYF
TRBV9,13,TRBJ2-5,.,.,TGTGCCAGCAGCGTATCTGGGGCAGAGACCCAGTACTTC,CASSVSGAETQYF
TRBV5-1,14,TRBJ1-5,.,.,TGCGCCAGCAGCCGTGGAGACGGCAATCAGCCCCAGCATTTT,CASSRGDGNQPQHF
TRBV15,12,TRBJ1-1,.,.,TGTGCCACCAGCAGACATAACACTGAAGCTTTCTTT,CATSRHNTEAFF
TRBV7-6,15,TRBJ2-5,TRBD1,.,TGTGCCAGCAGCTGGACAGGGGGGTCGGAAGAGACCCAGTACTTC,CASSWTGGSEETQYF
TRBV27,14,TRBJ1-1,.,once,TGTGCCAGCAGGCACCGGGGGGCGGACACTGAAGCTTTCTTT,CASRHRGADTEAFF
TRBV5-5,13,TRBJ2-1,.,.,TGTGCCAGCAGCTCTATTGCAGGGGCTGAGCAGTTCTTC,CASSSIAGAEQFF
TRBV19,16,TRBJ2-1,TRBD2,.,TGTGCCAGTAGTATAGATCAGGCTAGCGGGAACCGTGAGCAGTTCTTC,CASSIDQASGNREQFF
TRBV7-2,11,TRBJ1-5,.,.,TGTGCCAGCAGCTTGGGGGGGCCCCAGCATTTT,CASSLGGPQHF
TRBV27,17,TRBJ1-1,.,.,TGTGCCAGCAGTTTATCGCGTCCAGGGTTAGGGAACACTGAAGCTTTCTTT,CASSLSRPGLGNTEAFF
TRBV29-1,14,TRBJ1-4,.,.,TGCAGCGCTAAAAGGTCAACTCGGGAGGAAAAACTGTTTTTT,CSAKRSTREEKLFF
TRBV19,13,TRBJ1-5,.,.,TGTGCCAGTAGTCTTCAGCGGGATCAGCCCCAGCATTTT,CASSLQRDQPQHF
TRBV2,13,TRBJ1-5,TRBD1,.,TGTGCCAGCAGACGGACAGGGAATCAGCCCCAGCATTTT,CASRRTGNQPQHF
TRBV28,13,TRBJ1-6,TRBD1,.,TGTGCCACCATACAGGGGGCTTGGTCACCCCTCCACTTT,CATIQGAWSPLHF
TRBV7-2,13,TRBJ1-6,.,.,TGTGCCAGCAGCCCACTAGCGGATTCACCCCTCCACTTT,CASSPLADSPLHF
TRBV28,15,TRBJ1-2,.,few,TGTGCCAGCAGTTTACGGCGCGGGTGGAACTATGGCTACACCTTC,CASSLRRGWNYGYTF
TRBV4-1,17,TRBJ1-6,.,many,TGCGCCAGCAGCCAAGAGGCAGGGGCAATATCCAATTCACCCCTCCACTTT,CASSQEAGAISNSPLHF
TRBV6-2/TRBV6-3,16,TRBJ1-1,.,.,TGTGCCAGCAGTTACTCGGTTCGAGTTCTGAACACTGAAGCTTTCTTT,CASSYSVRVLNTEAFF